Sequencing of this T cell receptor beta chain was carried out in a study of cytomegalovirus exposure and HLA in healthy donors. About the study: In an early release, HLA-typed donors contributed tens of millions of unique TCR sequences.

Amplification used 60 Vbeta primers and 13 Jbeta primers. This table comes from immunoSEQ multiplex PCR, and its TCRdb copy is limited to in-frame clones, with some not included. Among about 160,000 clones listed, roughly 79% were seen once. Points on this clone: Its cognate antigen is unknown.

The CDR3 consists of 14 residues. Germline loops: CDR1 MNHEY, CDR2 SMNVEV (reference sequence). Between the trimmed V and J ends, which lost 7 bases and 1 base, there was a span of 12 bases. General study results and limits: Apart from CMV serostatus, no immune exposure information was available.

The J gene is TRBJ2-3, the V gene TRBV27; a weak D match, TRBD2 (6 bases). The sequenced sample consisted of PBMCs. The receptor was derived from a woman in her 50s in good health and CMV-seropositive. Here the CDR3 DNA reads TGTGCCAGCATGGGCTGGGGGGGCACAGATACGCAGTATTTT. Encoded protein: CASMGWGGTDTQYF.